This T cell receptor (beta chain) was captured by sequencing in a study of blood T cell repertoires in COVID-19. Looking at the study overall: Sample material is recorded as cDNA or gDNA derived from T cells, B-cell-depleted T cells, or PBMCs.

The age range of participants was about 18 to 100 years, with residence in fewer than 25 US areas. Donors were grouped by their self-reported clinical history. The CDR3 runs to 13 residues. Per the germline V gene, CDR1 is MNHEY and CDR2 is SVGAGI. V lost 3 bases, J lost 1 base, and 6 bases lay in between. Methods used by the authors: Amplification of reference gene primers provided the estimated nucleated cell counts. Produced via immunoSEQ multiplex PCR; TCRdb's table is partial and in-frame only. The D gene and trimming were derived from the DNA, and the V and J assignments and clone size from that table. The sample carries 260,000 or so clones, 88% recorded once.

The gene calls are TRBV6-5 and TRBJ1-1; D uncertain. Sequencing was carried out using PBMCs or T cells enriched from blood (not recorded which). The sequence came from a woman in her forties with acute COVID-19. The CDR3 protein is CASSYRRNTEAFF. The CDR3 DNA is TGTGCCAGCAGTTATAGGAGGAACACTGAAGCTTTCTTT.